This paragraph reports one T cell receptor (beta chain). The record originates from a study of blood T cell repertoires in COVID-19. For the study at large: Acute and convalescent COVID-19 specimens originated in the United States, Italy and Spain.

Generated by immunoSEQ multiplex PCR, the TCRdb table keeps only in-frame clones and is missing some. The table has around 360,000 clones, 80% to 90% seen once; the top ten hold 1.5% to 2%. This sequence originates from a man aged 35 to 55 in a cohort exposed to, infected with or recovered from COVID-19 (not recorded which). What was sequenced was PBMCs or T cells enriched from blood (not recorded which).

CDR3 DNA: TGTGCCAGCCTACTAATGACAGGGTCTGGTTCACCCCTCCACTTT. Its protein is CASLLMTGSGSPLHF. This chain joins TRBV2 and TRBJ1-6; 7 positions agree with TRBD1. The germline V gene has CDR1 SNHLY and CDR2 FYNNEI. The CDR3 totals 15 residues. Germline trimming cut 8 bases from V and 9 bases from J; bases unmatched to any gene: 13. Variable domain in full (rest from reference TRBV2 and TRBJ1-6): EPEVTQTPSHQVTQMGQEVILRCVPISNHLYFYWYRQILGQKVEFLVSFYNNEISEKSEIFDDQFSVERPDGSNFTLKIRSTKLEDSAMYFCASLLMTGSGSPLHFGNGTRLTVT.